This is a list of T cell receptor beta chains from one sample in a study of shared clonotypes between healthy human individuals. Measured with immunoSEQ multiplex PCR; TCRdb has only the in-frame clones, and not every one. The sample lists some 2.1 million clones; about 95% were seen once. Input material: naive CD8+ T cells sorted from blood. Source of these receptors: a man younger than 35 in good health. Each CDR3 is given with its conserved first and last residue. Each record gives: clone size, J gene, D gene, V gene, CDR3 protein, CDR3 DNA. A D gene is named only where the DNA matches it firmly. Expanded clones get a size class; other rows say once, few or many, or leave the size out.

size: few
J: TRBJ2-7
D: NA
V: TRBV7-9
CDR3: CASSSDRTPYEQYF
DNA: TGTGCCAGCAGCTCTGACAGGACACCATACGAGCAGTACTTC

size: NA
J: TRBJ2-1
D: NA
V: TRBV29-1
CDR3: CSVIGYGQRSSYNEQFF
DNA: TGCAGCGTAATAGGATATGGACAGAGAAGCTCCTACAATGAGCAGTTCTTC

size: once
J: TRBJ2-2
D: NA
V: TRBV5-5
CDR3: CASSWDKIWGGELFF
DNA: TGTGCCAGCAGCTGGGACAAAATATGGGGCGGGGAGCTGTTTTTT

size: once
J: TRBJ2-1
D: NA
V: TRBV7-9
CDR3: CASSLAVAGQWEFF
DNA: TGTGCCAGCAGCTTAGCGGTGGCGGGGCAATGGGAGTTCTTC

size: NA
J: TRBJ1-1
D: NA
V: TRBV7-6
CDR3: CASSLEPPGQANTEAFF
DNA: TGTGCCAGCAGCTTAGAGCCCCCGGGACAAGCGAACACTGAAGCTTTCTTT

size: NA
J: TRBJ2-3
D: NA
V: TRBV9
CDR3: CASDRIFKDTQYF
DNA: TGTGCCAGCGATCGAATCTTTAAAGATACGCAGTATTTT

size: NA
J: TRBJ2-1
D: TRBD1
V: TRBV6-5
CDR3: CASSRGQGAYNEQFF
DNA: TGTGCCAGCAGTCGGGGACAGGGGGCTTACAATGAGCAGTTCTTC

size: NA
J: TRBJ1-1
D: NA
V: TRBV7-9
CDR3: CASSLGVMNTEAFF
DNA: TGTGCCAGCAGTCTCGGGGTAATGAACACTGAAGCTTTCTTT

size: NA
J: TRBJ1-2
D: TRBD1
V: TRBV7-9
CDR3: CASSPPGGFYGYTF
DNA: TGTGCCAGCAGCCCGCCAGGGGGCTTCTATGGCTACACCTTC

size: NA
J: TRBJ2-7
D: NA
V: TRBV6-5
CDR3: CASSPGLEGYEQYF
DNA: TGTGCCAGCAGTCCGGGACTGGAGGGCTACGAGCAGTACTTC

size: NA
J: TRBJ2-2
D: TRBD2
V: TRBV7-6
CDR3: CASSQTLAGTGELFF
DNA: TGTGCCAGCAGCCAGACCCTAGCGGGTACCGGGGAGCTGTTTTTT

size: NA
J: TRBJ1-5
D: NA
V: TRBV7-2
CDR3: CASSQDGTTGQPQHF
DNA: TGTGCCAGCAGTCAAGATGGGACGACGGGTCAGCCCCAGCATTTT

size: NA
J: TRBJ2-1
D: TRBD2
V: TRBV7-8
CDR3: CASSPRLAGAINEQFF
DNA: TGTGCCAGCAGCCCAAGACTAGCGGGAGCAATCAATGAGCAGTTCTTC

size: NA
J: TRBJ2-1
D: NA
V: TRBV6-5
CDR3: CASSPEANDEQFF
DNA: TGTGCCAGCAGTCCAGAAGCAAATGATGAGCAGTTCTTC

size: NA
J: TRBJ2-7
D: NA
V: TRBV5-1
CDR3: CASSRRGGTHFF
DNA: TGCGCCAGCAGCCGCCGAGGGGGGACCCACTTCTTC

size: NA
J: TRBJ2-2
D: NA
V: TRBV27
CDR3: CATSRDSGGFGELFF
DNA: TGTGCCACCTCCCGGGACTCCGGAGGTTTCGGGGAGCTGTTTTTT

size: NA
J: TRBJ2-3
D: TRBD2
V: TRBV30
CDR3: CAWGGLAGGADTQYF
DNA: TGTGCCTGGGGGGGACTAGCGGGAGGAGCAGATACGCAGTATTTT

size: NA
J: TRBJ1-1
D: NA
V: TRBV28
CDR3: CASTKEGTEAFF
DNA: TGTGCCAGCACGAAAGAGGGGACTGAAGCTTTCTTT

size: NA
J: TRBJ1-6
D: NA
V: TRBV7-9
CDR3: CASSLGRGGRDSYNSPLHF
DNA: TGTGCCAGCAGCTTAGGACGGGGTGGACGGGACTCCTATAATTCACCCCTCCACTTT

size: NA
J: TRBJ1-2
D: NA
V: TRBV9
CDR3: CASSSSGGGYGYTF
DNA: TGTGCCAGCAGCTCGTCTGGGGGAGGCTATGGCTACACCTTC

size: NA
J: TRBJ2-7
D: NA
V: TRBV5-4
CDR3: CASSQGTSSGEEQYF
DNA: TGTGCCAGCAGCCAAGGGACCTCGTCGGGAGAGGAGCAGTACTTC

size: NA
J: TRBJ1-2
D: NA
V: TRBV25-1
CDR3: CASSDRGGHGYTF
DNA: TGTGCCAGCAGTGACCGCGGGGGGCATGGCTACACCTTC

size: NA
J: TRBJ1-2
D: TRBD1
V: TRBV19
CDR3: CASSIGTGGVYGYTF
DNA: TGTGCCAGTAGTATAGGGACAGGGGGCGTCTATGGCTACACCTTC

size: NA
J: TRBJ2-7
D: TRBD1
V: TRBV27
CDR3: CASSTPGTGRSEQYF
DNA: TGTGCCAGCAGTACTCCGGGGACAGGGCGAAGCGAGCAGTACTTC

size: once
J: TRBJ1-2
D: TRBD1
V: TRBV25-1
CDR3: CASSEKGQLYGYTF
DNA: TGTGCCAGCAGTGAAAAGGGACAGCTCTATGGCTACACCTTC

size: NA
J: TRBJ2-2
D: TRBD1
V: TRBV11-2
CDR3: CASSLILGVQGPTGELFF
DNA: TGTGCCAGCAGCTTAATACTAGGTGTACAGGGGCCCACCGGGGAGCTGTTTTTT

size: NA
J: TRBJ1-5
D: NA
V: TRBV6-1
CDR3: CASSVQGGMSNQPQHF
DNA: TGTGCCAGCAGTGTCCAGGGAGGAATGAGCAATCAGCCCCAGCATTTT

size: NA
J: TRBJ2-1
D: NA
V: TRBV28
CDR3: CASVRSGSYNEQFF
DNA: TGTGCCAGCGTCAGGAGTGGGTCATACAATGAGCAGTTCTTC